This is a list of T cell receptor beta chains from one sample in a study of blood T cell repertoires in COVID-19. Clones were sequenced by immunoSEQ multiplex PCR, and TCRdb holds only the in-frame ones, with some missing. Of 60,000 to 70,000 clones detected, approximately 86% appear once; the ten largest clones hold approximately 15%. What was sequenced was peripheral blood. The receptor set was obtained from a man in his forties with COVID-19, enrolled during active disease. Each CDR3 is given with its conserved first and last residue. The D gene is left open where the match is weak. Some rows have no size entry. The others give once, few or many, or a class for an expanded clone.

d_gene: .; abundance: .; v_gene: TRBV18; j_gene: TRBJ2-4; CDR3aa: CASSSEDANIQYF; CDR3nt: TGTGCCAGCTCTTCCGAGGATGCCAACATTCAGTACTTC
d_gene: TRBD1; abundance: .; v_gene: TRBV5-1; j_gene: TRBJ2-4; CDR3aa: CASSFGQGGIQYF; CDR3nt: TGCGCCAGCAGCTTTGGACAGGGAGGCATTCAGTACTTC
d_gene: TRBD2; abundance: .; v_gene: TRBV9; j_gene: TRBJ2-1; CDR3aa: CASSGGGAYNEQFF; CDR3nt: TGTGCCAGCAGCGGCGGGGGGGCCTACAATGAGCAGTTCTTC
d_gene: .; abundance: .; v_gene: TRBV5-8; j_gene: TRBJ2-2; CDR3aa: CASSLQANTGELFF; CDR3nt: TGTGCCAGCAGCTTACAGGCGAACACCGGGGAGCTGTTTTTT
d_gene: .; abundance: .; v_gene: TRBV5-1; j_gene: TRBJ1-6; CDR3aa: CASSFNRRISPLHF; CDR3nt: TGCGCCAGCAGCTTTAACAGGCGGATTTCACCCCTCCACTTT
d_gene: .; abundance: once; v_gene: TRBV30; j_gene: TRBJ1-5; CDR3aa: CAWSGGGGNQPQHF; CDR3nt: TGTGCCTGGAGTGGAGGGGGGGGTAATCAGCCCCAGCATTTT
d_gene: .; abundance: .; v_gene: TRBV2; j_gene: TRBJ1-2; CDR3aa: CASRTEFYGYTF; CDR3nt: TGTGCCAGCCGGACAGAGTTCTATGGCTACACCTTC
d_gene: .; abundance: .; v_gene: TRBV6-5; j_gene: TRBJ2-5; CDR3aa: CASSPSGETQYF; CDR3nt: TGTGCCAGCAGCCCGTCGGGGGAGACCCAGTACTTC
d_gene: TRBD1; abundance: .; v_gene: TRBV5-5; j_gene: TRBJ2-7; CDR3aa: CASTVTGLPYEQYF; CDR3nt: TGTGCCAGCACCGTGACAGGGCTACCCTACGAGCAGTACTTC
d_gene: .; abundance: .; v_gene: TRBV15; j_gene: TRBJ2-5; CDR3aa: CATSRVAGGGDF; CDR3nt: TGTGCCACCAGCAGAGTGGCAGGGGGAGGAGACTTC
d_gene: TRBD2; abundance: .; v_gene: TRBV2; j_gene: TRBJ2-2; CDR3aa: CASVEGPGGNTGELFF; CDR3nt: TGTGCCAGCGTCGAGGGCCCGGGGGGAAACACCGGGGAGCTGTTTTTT
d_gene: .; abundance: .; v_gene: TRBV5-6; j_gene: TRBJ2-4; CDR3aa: CASSLWEEGNIQYF; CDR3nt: TGTGCCAGCAGCTTGTGGGAGGAAGGTAACATTCAGTACTTC
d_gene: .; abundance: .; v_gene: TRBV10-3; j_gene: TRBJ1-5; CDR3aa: CAISAGEGNQPQHF; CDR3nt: TGTGCCATCAGTGCAGGGGAGGGGAATCAGCCCCAGCATTTT
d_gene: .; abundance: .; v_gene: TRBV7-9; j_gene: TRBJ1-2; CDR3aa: CAIPDQGLGYTF; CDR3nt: TGTGCCATCCCCGATCAGGGGTTAGGCTACACCTTC
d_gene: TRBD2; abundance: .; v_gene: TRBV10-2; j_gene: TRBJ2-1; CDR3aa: CASSEQRGVYNEQFF; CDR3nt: TGCGCCAGCAGTGAACAGCGGGGGGTATACAATGAGCAGTTCTTC
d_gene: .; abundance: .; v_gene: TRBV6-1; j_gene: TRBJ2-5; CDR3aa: CASSELSGKETQYF; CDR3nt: TGTGCCAGCAGTGAACTTTCGGGGAAAGAGACCCAGTACTTC
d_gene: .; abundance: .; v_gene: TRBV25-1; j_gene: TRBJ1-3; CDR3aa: CASSDTTVAGNTIYF; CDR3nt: TGTGCCAGCAGTGACACCACGGTAGCCGGAAACACCATATATTTT